This entry lists 16 T cell receptor beta chains sequenced from one sample in a study of cytomegalovirus exposure and HLA in healthy donors. In the PCR, 60 Vbeta and 13 Jbeta primers were used. Here immunoSEQ multiplex PCR was the method, and the copy in TCRdb shows in-frame clones only, minus some. The table includes 150,000 or so clones, around 79% detected once. Material: PBMCs. These receptor sequences come from a woman between 45 and 60 years old in good health and CMV-seropositive.

The rearrangement joins TRBV9 to TRBJ2-5; TRBD1 matches at 10 bases. This CDR3 has 15 amino acids. The V segment lost 4 bases and the J segment 5 bases; nucleotides outside the gene matches: 8. Germline assignment: CDR1 SGDLS and CDR2 YYNGEE. The CDR3 sequence: CASSLLGQGRETQYF. In DNA form, the CDR3 reads TGTGCCAGCAGCCTATTGGGACAGGGGAGGGAGACCCAGTACTTC.

This chain connects TRBV14 to TRBJ1-2; 9 bases match TRBD1. From germline, CDR1 is SGHDN and CDR2 FVKESK. The junction had 7 bases not matched to a gene; V was cut back by 6 bases and J by 5 bases. The CDR3 is 14 amino acids. The CDR3 DNA sequence: TGTGCCAGCAGGAACTCCGGGACAGGGTATGGCTACACCTTC. Amino acids: CASRNSGTGYGYTF.

This chain connects TRBV2 to TRBJ2-7; D possibly corresponds to TRBD2 (7 bases). The germline CDR1 and CDR2 sequences are SNHLY and FYNNEI. The CDR3 extends over 14 amino acids. The V end was cut by 9 bases, the J end by 2 bases, with 17 bases between. CDR3 coding DNA: TGTGCCAGTACCTCGGGGGGCGCCCCCTACGAGCAGTACTTC. It translates to CASTSGGAPYEQYF.

This clone was counted only a few times. This chain uses TRBV7-2 with TRBJ1-5; TRBD1 matches 8 bases. The junction had 1 base not matched to a gene; V was cut back by 4 bases and J by 2 bases. The V gene's germline CDR1 is SGHTA and CDR2 FQGNSA. The length of the CDR3 is 14 residues. CDR3 coding DNA: TGTGCCAGCAGCTCGACAGGGGGCAATCAGCCCCAGCATTTT. Its translation is CASSSTGGNQPQHF.

This clone was observed a handful of times. The chain links TRBV19 to TRBJ1-1, with 7 bases fitting TRBD1. The trim removed 4 bases at V and 4 bases at J, leaving 6 bases unmatched. The germline gives CDR1 LNHDA, CDR2 SQIVND (reference sequence). This CDR3 is 14 amino acids long. In DNA form, the CDR3 reads TGTGCCAGTAGTACCGACAGGGCGGTCACTGAAGCTTTCTTT. Its translation is CASSTDRAVTEAFF. The entire variable domain, with the rest obtained from reference TRBV19 and TRBJ1-1, is as follows: DGGITQSPKYLFRKEGQNVTLSCEQNLNHDAMYWYRQDPGQGLRLIYYSQIVNDFQKGDIAEGYSVSREKKESFPLTVTSAQKNPTAFYLCASSTDRAVTEAFFGQGTRLTVV.

The chain uses TRBV6-6 and TRBJ2-5; 10 positions agree with TRBD1. Germline V gene lookup returns CDR1 MNHNY and CDR2 SVGAGI (reference sequence). Trimming at V came to 2 bases and at J to 14 bases, leaving 2 bases not matched to a gene. The CDR3 spans 11 residues. The CDR3 DNA sequence: TGTGCCAGCAGTTACGGGGACAGGGGATACTTC. Translating it yields CASSYGDRGYF.

This clone was detected only once. The V gene is TRBV30, the J gene TRBJ1-6; tentatively, D is TRBD1 (5 bases). Trimming pared 3 bases from V and 10 bases from J, leaving 13 bases between. The CDR3 has 13 residues. The germline CDR1 and CDR2 sequences are GTSNPN and SVGIG (reference sequence). The CDR3 loop is CAWRGGSGSPLHF. Written as DNA, the CDR3 is TGTGCCTGGAGGGGGGGTAGCGGGTCACCCCTCCACTTT.

This clone has more than one count but fewer than ten. This rearrangement joins TRBV7-2 to TRBJ1-2; maybe TRBD1 (5 bases). V lost 0 bases, J lost 2 bases, and 7 bases lay in between. CDR3 length: 14 amino acids. Per germline, CDR1 SGHTA and CDR2 FQGNSA. CDR3 protein: CASSLAGLNYGYTF. CDR3 bases: TGTGCCAGCAGCTTAGCGGGACTAAACTATGGCTACACCTTC.

The genes are TRBV5-1 and TRBJ2-3; D is possibly TRBD2 (5 bases). The CDR3 length is 14 residues. The V end was cut by 4 bases, the J end by 0 bases, with 9 bases between. Germline V gene lookup returns CDR1 SGHRS and CDR2 YFSETQ. The CDR3 reads CASSRGASTDTQYF. In DNA, the CDR3 is TGCGCCAGCAGCCGGGGAGCCAGCACAGATACGCAGTATTTT.

The rearrangement joins TRBV4-1 to TRBJ2-7; 8 nucleotides agree with TRBD2. CDR3 length: 17 amino acids. V lost 4 bases to trimming and J lost 6 bases; unmatched junction nucleotides: 17. Per germline, CDR1 MGHRA and CDR2 YSYEKL. CDR3 nucleotide sequence: TGCGCCAGCAGCCCGACAACTAGCGGAGAGGGGGGGGGCGAGCAGTACTTC. Protein product: CASSPTTSGEGGGEQYF.

This rearrangement joins TRBV9 to TRBJ2-2, with 8 nucleotides matching TRBD2. The CDR3 has 16 residues. V lost 4 bases and J lost 6; bases outside the gene matches: 11. The germline V gene has CDR1 SGDLS and CDR2 YYNGEE. The CDR3 bases are TGTGCCAGCAGCCCCCACCCCGGGACTAGATCCGGGGAGCTGTTTTTT. Its translation is CASSPHPGTRSGELFF. The complete variable domain, with remaining parts taken from reference TRBV9 and TRBJ2-2, reads DSGVTQTPKHLITATGQRVTLRCSPRSGDLSVYWYQQSLDQGLQFLIQYYNGEERAKGNILERFSAQQFPDLHSELNLSSLELGDSALYFCASSPHPGTRSGELFFGEGSRLTVL.

The genes are TRBV6-4 and TRBJ2-2, with 9 bases that match TRBD1. Germline lookup yields CDR1 MRHNA and CDR2 SNTAGT. V shed 6 bases and J 5 bases; nucleotides not matched to a gene: 4. This CDR3 has 14 amino acids. CDR3 DNA: TGTGCCAGCAGGGGACAGGGAGGTACCGGGGAGCTGTTTTTT. Amino acids: CASRGQGGTGELFF.

This chain connects TRBV6-5 to TRBJ1-1; D uncertain. From germline, CDR1 is MNHEY and CDR2 SVGAGI. Trimming took off 2 bases at V and 11 bases at J, with 21 bases between the two ends. CDR3 length: 15 residues. In DNA, the CDR3 is TGTGCCAGCAGTTACACCGACCTAACTAAAGAAGTGGCTTTCTTT. This translates into CASSYTDLTKEVAFF.

J is TRBJ2-7 and V is TRBV6-5; D is unclear. CDR1 MNHEY and CDR2 SVGAGI come from the germline V gene. Trimming pared 2 bases from V and 5 bases from J, leaving 4 bases between. The CDR3 has 11 amino acids. The CDR3: CASSYEDEQYF. As DNA, the CDR3 is TGTGCCAGCAGTTACGAGGACGAGCAGTACTTC.

The rearrangement links TRBV27 to TRBJ1-2, with D possibly matching TRBD1 (6 bases). Germline V gene data show CDR1 as MNHEY and CDR2 as SMNVEV (reference sequence). The ends were cut back, 5 bases at V and 1 base at J, with 17 bases in the middle. The CDR3 is 16 amino acids. The CDR3 protein is CASSPGQPSFNYGYTF. The DNA of the CDR3 is TGTGCCAGCAGTCCAGGACAGCCAAGTTTTAACTATGGCTACACCTTC.

This clone came up a few times. The V call is TRBV29-1, the J call TRBJ1-3; TRBD1 might be the D (5 bases). From germline, CDR1 is SQVTM and CDR2 ANQGSEA. V was shortened by 5 bases and J by 4 bases, with 6 bases between the two germline ends. This CDR3 spans 11 amino acids. The CDR3 sequence: CSVHRGNTIYF. The CDR3, as DNA: TGCAGCGTTCACAGGGGAAACACCATATATTTT.